These 12 T cell receptor beta chains were sequenced from one sample in a study of human T cells and chemical hapten exposure. Indicated time point: patch test 2, 6 weeks after DPC sensitization. Specified treatment: therapeutic diphenylcyclopropenone sensitization with weekly scalp DPC. TCRdb analysed the RACE reads with MiXCR anew, one entry per CDR3 protein. The data show some 82,000 distinct CDR3 sequences, 6.6% seen once. Source: whole blood, taken in connection with sensitization to the hapten diphenylcyclopropenone (DPC). These receptors originate from a young woman with alopecia areata. Some clones in this sample may be carry-over from other donors' samples.

This clonotype was recorded many times. The genes are TRBV18 and TRBJ1-1; D gene ambiguous. The CDR3 covers 12 residues. Trimming pared 6 bases from V and 1 base from J, leaving 6 bases between. Per the germline V gene, CDR1 is KGHSH and CDR2 is LQKENI. The CDR3: CASSRTNTEAFF. As DNA, the CDR3 is TGTGCCAGCTCGCGGACGAACACTGAAGCTTTCTTT.

This clonotype was counted many times. This chain connects TRBV29-1 to TRBJ2-3; D is perhaps TRBD2 (5 bases). The CDR3 loop spans 12 amino acids. Trimming cost V 2 bases and J 5 bases, with 8 bases left between them. Germline CDR1 is SQVTM and CDR2 is ANQGSEA. The CDR3 bases are TGCAGCGTTGAATCGGCGGGAGATACGCAGTATTTT. Protein sequence: CSVESAGDTQYF.

This clonotype came up a few times. This chain connects TRBV10-3 to TRBJ1-2; D is unresolved. From germline, CDR1 is ENHRY and CDR2 SYGVKD. This CDR3 spans 14 amino acids. Deletions cut 0 bases from V and 3 bases from J, with 8 bases between. CDR3 bases: TGTGCCATCAGTGAGTCGCCCCGGGACTATGGCTACACCTTC. It is translated as CAISESPRDYGYTF.

This clonotype was picked up many times. The rearrangement joins TRBV7-9 to TRBJ2-3, with D perhaps matching TRBD1 (5 bases). Deletions cut 0 bases from V and 2 bases from J, with 6 bases between. Per the germline V gene, CDR1 is SEHNR and CDR2 is FQNEAQ (reference sequence). This CDR3 comprises 14 residues. CDR3 nucleotides: TGTGCCAGCAGCTTAGCGACAGACACAGATACGCAGTATTTT. Its protein product is CASSLATDTDTQYF.

This clonotype was seen a handful of times. V is TRBV14 and J is TRBJ2-4, with D hard to call. CDR1 and CDR2 from the germline V gene are SGHDN and FVKESK. Deletions cut 2 bases from V and 2 bases from J, with 13 bases between. CDR3 size: 16 residues. The CDR3 coding sequence is TGTGCCAGCAGCCAATCCGTAACACACCCCAAAAACATTCAGTACTTC. This encodes CASSQSVTHPKNIQYF.

The table lists this clonotype with many counts. CDR3 protein: CASSLTAGELFF. CDR3 DNA: TGTGCCAGCAGTTTGACTGCCGGGGAGCTGTTTTTT. The V call is TRBV27, the J call TRBJ2-2, with D hard to call. The CDR3 is made up of 12 amino acids. From germline, CDR1 is MNHEY and CDR2 SMNVEV (reference sequence). V was clipped by 3 bases and J by 6 bases, with 5 bases between them.

The chain carries TRBV5-6 and TRBJ2-1; D unclear. Looked up from germline, CDR1 is SGHDT and CDR2 is YYEEEE. The CDR3 is made up of 14 amino acids. Between the trimmed V and J ends, which lost 6 bases and 6 bases, there was a span of 16 bases. The DNA for the CDR3 is TGTGCCAGCACCCTGGGAATACCGGGCAATGAGCAGTTCTTC. Translation gives CASTLGIPGNEQFF. Full variable domain (rest looked up from reference TRBV5-6 and TRBJ2-1): DAGVTQSPTHLIKTRGQQVTLRCSPKSGHDTVSWYQQALGQGPQFIFQYYEEEERQRGNFPDRFSGHQFPNYSSELNVNALLLGDSALYLCASTLGIPGNEQFFGPGTRLTVL.

This clonotype turned up a few times. The rearrangement links TRBV7-3 to TRBJ1-1, with D possibly TRBD1 on 5 matching bases. There are 11 residues in the CDR3. The V and J ends lost 4 bases and 10 bases respectively, with 10 bases between them. The germline V gene has CDR1 SGHTA and CDR2 FQGTGA. CDR3 sequence reads: CASSSGPVAFF. CDR3 in DNA: TGTGCCAGCAGCTCGGGACCGGTAGCTTTCTTT.

This clonotype is medium-sized by share. The chain joins TRBV29-1 to TRBJ2-3; TRBD2 aligns across 11 bases. Germline V gene data show CDR1 as SQVTM and CDR2 as ANQGSEA. With 0 bases clipped from V and 0 bases from J, the junction kept 8 bases outside the gene matches. CDR3 size: 18 residues. The CDR3, as DNA: TGCAGCGTTGAAGATCGCCTAGCGGGGGGTCCCAGCACAGATACGCAGTATTTT. Translation gives CSVEDRLAGGPSTDTQYF.

This clonotype was counted at least ten times. V usage is TRBV10-1 and J usage is TRBJ1-1, with D perhaps TRBD1 (5 bases). The V gene's germline CDR1 is WNHNN and CDR2 SYGVQD (reference sequence). Trimming removed 10 bases at V and 2 bases at J, with 14 bases between. The CDR3 covers 13 residues. CDR3 region: CATDIVGNTEAFF. CDR3 in DNA: TGCGCCACGGACATTGTAGGAAACACTGAAGCTTTCTTT.

CDR3 DNA: TGCGCCAGCCGCCCCACGGCCGAGAACACTGAAGCTTTCTTT. Its translation is CASRPTAENTEAFF. This chain joins TRBV5-1 and TRBJ1-1; D is ambiguous. The CDR3 totals 14 residues. V was clipped by 7 bases and J by 1 base, with 14 bases between them. In germline, CDR1 is SGHRS, CDR2 YFSETQ. The variable domain in full, with the rest retrieved from reference TRBV5-1 and TRBJ1-1, is KAGVTQTPRYLIKTRGQQVTLSCSPISGHRSVSWYQQTPGQGLQFLFEYFSETQRNKGNFPGRFSGRQFSNSRSEMNVSTLELGDSALYLCASRPTAENTEAFFGQGTRLTVV.

This clonotype has a count of ten or more. The chain employs TRBV20-1 and TRBJ2-1; 11 bases are shared with TRBD2. This CDR3 is built from 17 residues. J was trimmed by 4 bases and V by 0 bases; bases with no gene match: 8. CDR1 and CDR2 from the germline V gene are DFQATT and SNEGSKA (reference sequence). The CDR3 DNA reads as TGCAGTGCTAGAGATCGGATAGCGGGGGGGCTGTACAATGAGCAGTTCTTC. This encodes CSARDRIAGGLYNEQFF.